This T cell receptor (beta chain) originates from a study of T-cell memory formation after mild COVID-19. Study-wide findings and caveats: Shrinking CD4+ clones were chiefly CM and EM; CD8+ ones were chiefly EMRA.

TCR alpha and TCR beta cDNA libraries carrying sample barcodes and UMIs came from 5'RACE with constant-segment primers. From the 5' RACE reads, TCRdb called clonotypes with MiXCR, one entry per CDR3 protein. The profile shows 110,000 to 150,000 distinct CDR3 sequences, approximately 25% of them singletons. Concerning this clonotype itself: Antigen specificity is unknown.

The clonotype comes from an adult woman who had mild COVID-19 (a few samples of this study predate the infection). Cell type and time point are not known. Sequenced material: PBMCs or a T cell subset sorted from them (not recorded which).

The CDR3 region is CASSLFGGGYEQYF. The CDR3 DNA sequence: TGTGCCAGCAGCTTATTCGGGGGCGGCTACGAGCAGTACTTC. V is TRBV7-3 and J is TRBJ2-7; D possibly uses TRBD1 or TRBD2 (6 bases each). The CDR3 is made up of 14 amino acids. CDR1 is SGHTA, CDR2 FQGTGA, per germline. Between the trimmed V and J ends, which lost 2 bases and 3 bases, there was a span of 11 bases.